These 18 T cell receptor beta chains came from one sample sequenced in a study of blood T cell repertoires in COVID-19. Here immunoSEQ multiplex PCR was the method, and the copy in TCRdb shows in-frame clones only, minus some. The data contain approximately 45,000 clones, roughly 73% of them singletons. Sequencing was done on a sample of peripheral blood. The receptors derive from an elderly man with acute or convalescent COVID-19.

The CDR3 nucleotides read TGTGCCAGCGGGTACAGGGCACCTGGCTACACCTTC. Its protein product is CASGYRAPGYTF. This chain joins TRBV28 and TRBJ1-2, with D possibly being TRBD1 (6 bases). This CDR3 is 12 amino acids long. Germline V CDR1 and CDR2: MDHEN, SYDVKM. V was shortened by 8 bases and J by 7 bases, with 14 bases between the two germline ends.

This clone was found once. This chain links TRBV7-2 with TRBJ2-1; a possible D gene is TRBD2 (5 bases). CDR3 length equals 16 residues. Per the germline V gene, CDR1 is SGHTA and CDR2 is FQGNSA. Trimming shortened V by 4 bases and J by 3 bases, and 16 bases separated the two germline ends. CDR3 sequence: CASSSRQGLNYNEQFF. CDR3 DNA: TGTGCCAGCAGCTCTAGACAAGGACTTAACTACAATGAGCAGTTCTTC.

The chain employs TRBV5-5 and TRBJ1-1; TRBD1 aligns across 9 bases. CDR1 SGHKS and CDR2 YYEKEE come from the germline V gene (reference sequence). V lost 1 base and J lost 5; bases outside the gene matches: 3. CDR3 length: 14 amino acids. CDR3 nucleotides: TGTGCCAGCAGCTTGCAGACAGGGGGGACTGAAGCTTTCTTT. Its translation: CASSLQTGGTEAFF.

This clone has more than one count but fewer than ten. This rearrangement joins TRBV15 to TRBJ2-2; D is uncertain. This CDR3 spans 15 amino acids. The V gene lost 2 bases and the J gene lost 2 bases, with 9 bases spanning the gap. In germline, CDR1 is LNHNV, CDR2 YYDKDF (reference sequence). The CDR3, as DNA: TGTGCCACCAGCAGACCGACTGTAAACACCGGGGAGCTGTTTTTT. It codes for CATSRPTVNTGELFF.

The chain employs TRBV7-3 and TRBJ1-1; D gene ambiguous. The CDR3 sequence is 13 residues long. Trimming removed 6 bases at V and 1 base at J, with 9 bases between. CDR1 is SGHTA and CDR2 is FQGTGA in the germline V gene. CDR3 protein: CASRSTGNTEAFF. The CDR3 DNA reads as TGTGCCAGCAGGTCCACGGGGAACACTGAAGCTTTCTTT.

This clone came up once. V gene TRBV18 combines with J gene TRBJ1-1, with D possibly TRBD1 on 6 matching bases. The germline CDR1 and CDR2 sequences are KGHSH and LQKENI. Trimming shortened V by 4 bases and J by 3 bases, and 18 bases separated the two germline ends. CDR3 length: 16 residues. CDR3 nucleotides: TGTGCCAGCTCACAGCAGACAGGCGTTGGGCACACTGAAGCTTTCTTT. Protein: CASSQQTGVGHTEAFF.

The chain combines TRBV27 with TRBJ1-1; TRBD1 matches 10 bases. Germline lookup yields CDR1 MNHEY and CDR2 SMNVEV (reference sequence). The CDR3 is 15 residues long. Trimming at V came to 5 bases and at J to 4 bases, leaving 7 bases not matched to a gene. This CDR3 reads CASSPRDRGLTEAFF. The DNA of the CDR3 is TGTGCCAGCAGTCCCCGGGACAGGGGACTCACTGAAGCTTTCTTT.

This CDR3 is CASSISGQFSYEQYF. The CDR3 bases are TGTGCCAGTAGTATATCTGGACAGTTTTCCTACGAGCAGTACTTC. The chain links TRBV19 to TRBJ2-7, with a possible D match to TRBD1 (6 bases). The CDR3 loop spans 15 amino acids. Per the germline V gene, CDR1 is LNHDA and CDR2 is SQIVND (reference sequence). V gave up 2 bases and J gave up 1 base, with 12 bases separating them.

Notes on this clone: Its ends do not fully match the called genes, so a read error is possible. J is TRBJ2-3 and V is TRBV7-8, with 9 bases aligning to TRBD2. The CDR3 consists of 16 residues. Germline CDR1 SGHVS, CDR2 FQNEAQ. The CDR3, as DNA: TGTGCCAGCAGCTTACAGCAGGGACTAGCAGGGGATAGGCAGTATTTT. This encodes CASSLQQGLAGDRQYF.

This clone occurred once. The V and J genes are TRBV6-5 and TRBJ2-7; 10 bases agree with TRBD1. With 0 bases clipped from V and 7 bases from J, the junction kept 6 bases outside the gene matches. The CDR3 runs 15 residues. Germline V CDR1 and CDR2: MNHEY, SVGAGI. CDR3 protein: CASSYSRQGAWEQYF. The CDR3 nucleotides read TGTGCCAGCAGTTACTCGAGACAGGGGGCATGGGAGCAGTACTTC.

The rearrangement uses TRBV7-2 and TRBJ1-3; possible D gene TRBD1, 5 bases. The V end was cut by 1 base, the J end by 0 bases, with 16 bases between. Germline CDR1 SGHTA, CDR2 FQGNSA. The CDR3 is 18 residues long. CDR3 sequence reads: CASSLVGDGGSSGNTIYF. CDR3 DNA sequence: TGTGCCAGCAGCTTAGTGGGGGACGGGGGGAGCTCTGGAAACACCATATATTTT.

The chain couples TRBV7-9 to TRBJ2-2; D is ambiguous. The CDR3 totals 12 residues. The V gene's germline CDR1 is SEHNR and CDR2 FQNEAQ (reference sequence). The V and J ends lost 1 base and 7 bases respectively, with 4 bases between them. CDR3 sequence (DNA): TGTGCCAGCAGCTTAGATATCGGGGAGCTGTTTTTT. It translates to CASSLDIGELFF.

The rearrangement links TRBV24-1 to TRBJ2-1, with 10 positions matching TRBD2. With V trimmed by 2 bases and J by 7 bases, 10 bases remained unmatched. CDR3 size: 17 residues. Per germline, CDR1 KGHDR and CDR2 SFDVKD. The CDR3: CATSDSSGRAGVNEQFF. The CDR3 DNA sequence: TGTGCCACCAGTGATTCGAGCGGGAGGGCCGGTGTTAATGAGCAGTTCTTC.

This chain joins TRBV3-1 (or the pseudogene TRBV3-2) and TRBJ1-3; D is perhaps TRBD1 (5 bases). Germline CDR1 is LGHDT and CDR2 is YNNKEL (reference sequence). The V end was cut by 4 bases, the J end by 4 bases, with 17 bases between. The length of the CDR3 is 16 residues. The CDR3 sequence is CASSRGGVGFGNTIYF. The CDR3 DNA reads TGTGCCAGCAGCCGTGGGGGGGTAGGGTTCGGAAACACCATATATTTT.

J is TRBJ2-7 and V is TRBV7-9, with 7 nucleotides matching TRBD2. The CDR3 runs 15 residues. Trimming took 4 bases from V and 6 from J; bases not matched to a gene: 12. The germline gives CDR1 SEHNR, CDR2 FQNEAQ (reference sequence). The CDR3 DNA follows: TGTGCCAGCAGCTGGACTGGCGGGAGTGTAGTCGAGCAGTACTTC. Residues: CASSWTGGSVVEQYF.

This chain connects TRBV28 to TRBJ2-1, with 12 bases matching TRBD2. Germline assignment: CDR1 MDHEN and CDR2 SYDVKM. J lost 2 bases, V lost 8 bases, and 10 bases had no gene match. The CDR3 totals 17 residues. The chain's CDR3 is CASASVRTSGTYNEQFF. DNA for the CDR3: TGTGCCAGCGCGTCTGTTCGGACTAGCGGGACCTACAATGAGCAGTTCTTC.

The chain combines TRBV2 with TRBJ2-2; tentative D call: TRBD2 (6 bases). CDR1 and CDR2 from the germline V gene are SNHLY and FYNNEI. The CDR3 covers 16 residues. Deletions cut 7 bases from V and 0 bases from J, with 15 bases between. This CDR3 is CASTRSGLPNTGELFF. Here the CDR3 DNA reads TGTGCCAGCACCCGAAGTGGACTACCGAACACCGGGGAGCTGTTTTTT.

The genes are TRBV7-6 and TRBJ2-3, with a tentative D call TRBD2 (5 bases). V lost 5 bases, J lost 4 bases, and 16 bases lay in between. The CDR3 is 15 amino acids. Germline V CDR1 and CDR2: SGHVS, FNYEAQ. The CDR3 loop reads CASSPQPSSADTQYF. DNA of the CDR3: TGTGCCAGCAGCCCCCAACCTAGCAGCGCAGATACGCAGTATTTT.